These 29 T cell receptor beta chains were sequenced from one sample in a study of regulatory T cells in long-lasting Graves disease (dated by TCRdb to the early 2020s). Receptor libraries were prepared by multiplex PCR. Sequenced using an Illumina HiSeq 4000. iRepertoire HTBI primers and Arm-PCR amplification of CDR3 regions were used to construct TCR beta libraries. The public reads were quality trimmed at Q25 with fastp and then assembled into clones with MiXCR by TCRdb, keeping productive beta chains. When rows share a CDR3 protein, they turn into one entry using the most common DNA and genes. For this sample the table gives fewer than 650,000 distinct CDR3 sequences, of which around 17% were detected only once. 15% to 20% of the sample comes from the top ten. The sample's time point label, decoded: newly diagnosed GD, antithyroid drugs for less than 3 months. For both TCR sequencing and RNA sequencing, RNA was extracted from PBMCs using TRIzol.

The sample was also reused in another study, on T cells in Graves' hyperthyroidism and ophthalmopathy.

Specimen: peripheral blood mononuclear cells (PBMCs), collected at new diagnosis, from a patient treated with antithyroid drugs. All receptors derive from a woman in her twenties or thirties with Graves disease. Donor details come from another sample of the same person, matched by shared clones.

As concerns this clonotype: Compared with germline, one end of the junction differs, possibly owing to a read error. The DNA of the CDR3 is TGTGCCAGCTCACCAAGGTCCCGAAACTCCTACAATGAGCGGTTCTTC. Translated: CASSPRSRNSYNERFF. This chain links TRBV18 with TRBJ2-1; D is ambiguous. Germline V gives CDR1 KGHSH, CDR2 LQKENI. The CDR3 has 16 residues.

This clonotype was observed many times. The rearrangement joins TRBV12-3 or TRBV12-4 to TRBJ2-3, with 12 bases fitting TRBD2. The ends lost 6 bases at V and 5 bases at J; junction bases unmatched: 6. There are 15 residues in the CDR3. The DNA for the CDR3 is TGTGCCAGCAGGTCTAGCGGGAGGGACCGAGATACGCAGTATTTT. It yields the protein CASRSSGRDRDTQYF.

About this clonotype itself: A far larger clone differs by one base, so this is likely a read error. This rearrangement joins TRBV27 to TRBJ2-5; 9 nucleotides agree with TRBD2. The end of the DNA fits TRBJ2-1 better, so the J call may be wrong. Per germline, CDR1 MNHEY and CDR2 SMNVEV (reference sequence). The CDR3 is 14 amino acids. Here the CDR3 reads CASASGRMATEQFF. CDR3 in DNA: TGTGCCAGCGCGAGCGGGAGGATGGCCACTGAGCAGTTCTTC.

This clonotype was recorded at least ten times. CDR3 protein: CSVQQGQKLFF. The CDR3 coding sequence is TGCAGCGTCCAACAGGGTCAAAAACTGTTTTTT. This rearrangement joins TRBV29-1 to TRBJ1-4, with D possibly being TRBD1 (6 bases). This CDR3 contains 11 residues. CDR1 is SQVTM and CDR2 is ANQGSEA in the germline V gene. Deletions cut 6 bases from V and 9 bases from J, with 11 bases between.

This sequence joins TRBV20-1 and TRBJ2-5, with D uncertain. Germline V gene sequence: CDR1 DFQATT, CDR2 SNEGSKA (reference sequence). V was pared by 2 bases and J by 2 bases, with 15 bases between. There are 15 residues in the CDR3. As DNA, the CDR3 is TGCAGTGCTAGACACATCTTCAGCATTCAAGAGACCCAGTACTTC. It yields the protein CSARHIFSIQETQYF.

The table lists this clonotype with a few counts. The chain combines TRBV7-9 with TRBJ2-6, with D hard to call. Trimming took 6 bases from V and 2 from J, leaving 11 bases between them. From germline, CDR1 is SEHNR and CDR2 FQNEAQ (reference sequence). This CDR3 region has 15 residues. The CDR3, as DNA: TGTGCCAGCAGTCCCGGTGGAGCTGGGGCCAACGTCCTGACTTTC. Protein product: CASSPGGAGANVLTF.

The chain links TRBV5-6 to TRBJ2-5; 7 nucleotides match TRBD2. Looked up from germline, CDR1 is SGHDT and CDR2 is YYEEEE. V shed 0 bases, J shed 5 bases, and the junction held 4 bases outside the gene matches. The CDR3 loop spans 14 amino acids. Here the CDR3 DNA reads TGTGCCAGCAGCTTGGGGCGGGGGTACGAGACCCAGTACTTC. Its protein product is CASSLGRGYETQYF. The full variable domain, in which reference TRBV5-6 and TRBJ2-5 provide the parts outside the CDR3, is DAGVTQSPTHLIKTRGQQVTLRCSPKSGHDTVSWYQQALGQGPQFIFQYYEEEERQRGNFPDRFSGHQFPNYSSELNVNALLLGDSALYLCASSLGRGYETQYFGPGTRLLVL.

Comments on this clonotype: The final CDR3 position lacks the conserved phenylalanine or tryptophan, pointing to a likely read error. The chain combines TRBV27 with TRBJ1-1, with 10 bases fitting TRBD1. This CDR3 spans 16 amino acids. Germline trimming cut 6 bases from V and 0 bases from J; bases unmatched to any gene: 7. CDR1 is MNHEY and CDR2 is SMNVEV in the germline V gene (reference sequence). CDR3 region: CASRDDRGHMNTEAFS. CDR3 nucleotides: TGTGCCAGCAGGGATGACAGGGGGCACATGAACACTGAAGCTTTCTCT.

At least ten counts were recorded for this clonotype. V gene TRBV5-5 combines with J gene TRBJ2-3; tentatively, D is TRBD1 or TRBD2 (5 bases each). Trimming took off 1 base at V and 5 bases at J, with 14 bases between the two ends. CDR3 size: 15 residues. Per germline, CDR1 SGHKS and CDR2 YYEKEE (reference sequence). The CDR3 protein is CASSLTGGGGDTQYF. The CDR3 bases are TGTGCCAGCAGCTTGACAGGAGGTGGTGGAGATACGCAGTATTTT.

The sample holds many counts of this clonotype. The chain is built from TRBV5-1 and TRBJ1-2; D is perhaps TRBD1 (6 bases). The CDR3 covers 14 residues. CDR1 is SGHRS and CDR2 is YFSETQ in the germline V gene. V lost 0 bases and J lost 3, with 9 bases in between. The CDR3: CASSLAPGDYGYTF. The CDR3 nucleotides are TGCGCCAGCAGCTTGGCCCCAGGGGACTATGGCTACACCTTC.

The gene calls are TRBV11-3 and TRBJ2-1; 8 bases align to TRBD1. The CDR3 runs to 17 residues. The junction had 9 bases not matched to a gene; V was cut back by 1 base and J by 4 bases. Germline CDR1 SGHNT, CDR2 YENEEA. This chain's CDR3 is CASSLGAGTGIYNEQFF. The CDR3 bases are TGTGCCAGCAGCTTAGGGGCCGGGACAGGTATATACAATGAGCAGTTCTTC. The entire variable domain, with the rest obtained from reference TRBV11-3 and TRBJ2-1, is as follows: EAGVVQSPRYKIIEKKQPVAFWCNPISGHNTLYWYLQNLGQGPELLIRYENEEAVDDSQLPKDRFSAERLKGVDSTLKIQPAELGDSAVYLCASSLGAGTGIYNEQFFGPGTRLTVL.

This clonotype has ten or more counts. The chain couples TRBV6-1 to TRBJ2-7; TRBD1 is a possible D gene (5 bases). Germline values: CDR1 MNHNS, CDR2 SASEGT. This CDR3 has 12 residues. V shed 6 bases and J shed 2 bases, with 8 bases lying between them. The CDR3 is CASRTDTYEQYF. The DNA of the CDR3 is TGTGCCAGCAGGACAGATACCTACGAGCAGTACTTC.

In regard to this clonotype: This may stem from a read error, because a much larger clone lies one nucleotide away. V is TRBV28 and J is TRBJ2-1; the D gene is possibly TRBD2 (6 bases). The germline V gene encodes CDR1 MDHEN and CDR2 SYDVKM. The V and J ends lost 5 bases and 10 bases respectively, with 18 bases between them. The CDR3 has 14 residues. CDR3 protein: CASSTTGASYEQFF. CDR3 DNA sequence: TGTGCCAGCAGTACCACGGGAGCGTCCTACGAGCAGTTCTTC.

This chain links TRBV7-9 with TRBJ1-2; 10 bases align to TRBD1. V shed 3 bases and J 6 bases; nucleotides not matched to a gene: 7. CDR1 and CDR2 from the germline V gene are SEHNR and FQNEAQ (reference sequence). The CDR3 has 15 amino acids. CDR3 sequence reads: CASSFDGTGADGYTF. For the CDR3, the DNA is TGTGCCAGCAGCTTTGACGGGACAGGGGCTGATGGCTACACCTTC.

This clonotype turned up a few times. The chain combines TRBV6-2 or TRBV6-3 with TRBJ2-1; D not resolved. The CDR3 is 14 amino acids. Between the trimmed V and J ends, which lost 6 bases and 5 bases, there was a span of 14 bases. CDR1 and CDR2 from the germline V gene are MNHEY and SVGEGT. The chain's CDR3 is CASSHPERNNEQFF. CDR3 nucleotides: TGTGCCAGCAGCCACCCGGAGAGGAACAATGAGCAGTTCTTC.

This clonotype was found many times. This chain connects TRBV10-3 to TRBJ1-1; 7 bases fit TRBD1. The CDR3 is 16 residues long. J was trimmed by 2 bases and V by 2 bases; bases with no gene match: 8. Germline values: CDR1 ENHRY, CDR2 SYGVKD. The chain's CDR3 is CAISEIGQEGNTEAFF. The CDR3 region has the DNA TGTGCCATCAGTGAGATAGGACAGGAAGGTAACACTGAAGCTTTCTTT.

The V and J genes are TRBV13 and TRBJ2-7; TRBD2 aligns across 9 bases. Per germline, CDR1 PRHDT and CDR2 FYEKMQ (reference sequence). This CDR3 region has 15 residues. With 4 bases clipped from V and 3 bases from J, the junction kept 7 bases outside the gene matches. CDR3 sequence (DNA): TGTGCCAGCAGCTCGATAGCGGGAGCTCGCTACGAGCAGTACTTC. As protein: CASSSIAGARYEQYF.

This chain uses TRBV5-1 with TRBJ1-6, with D unclear. In germline, CDR1 is SGHRS, CDR2 YFSETQ. The germline V and J ends were trimmed by 3 bases and 6 bases, with 16 bases remaining between them. The CDR3 contains 16 residues. The CDR3: CASSSFYPTSNSPLHF. The CDR3 nucleotides are TGCGCCAGCAGCTCGTTTTATCCAACTAGTAATTCACCCCTCCACTTT.

This clonotype occurred a few times. The V and J genes are TRBV19 and TRBJ1-2; D gene uncertain. The CDR3 length is 14 residues. Germline loops: CDR1 LNHDA, CDR2 SQIVND (reference sequence). V lost 3 bases to trimming and J lost 4 bases, with 12 bases between them. The CDR3 DNA is TGTGCCAGTAGTATGGCTCAATCTACCTATGGCTACACCTTC. The encoded protein is CASSMAQSTYGYTF.

CDR3 sequence reads: CAWNTGVTNTEAFF. CDR3 sequence (DNA): TGTGCCTGGAATACAGGGGTAACCAACACTGAAGCTTTCTTT. This chain uses TRBV30 with TRBJ1-1, with TRBD1 matching over 7 bases. Germline values: CDR1 GTSNPN, CDR2 SVGIG (reference sequence). With 4 bases clipped from V and 2 bases from J, the junction kept 7 bases outside the gene matches. This CDR3 has 14 residues.

This clonotype came up many times. The CDR3 sequence is CASSPILGTGPYEQYF. The CDR3 DNA reads TGTGCCAGCAGTCCTATACTCGGGACAGGCCCTTACGAGCAGTACTTC. This chain joins TRBV27 and TRBJ2-7; 8 nucleotides match TRBD1. This CDR3 has 16 residues. Trimming at V came to 5 bases and at J to 4 bases, leaving 13 bases not matched to a gene. Germline loops: CDR1 MNHEY, CDR2 SMNVEV (reference sequence).

The V and J genes are TRBV29-1 and TRBJ1-1; weak D call: TRBD1 (5 bases). Germline V CDR1 and CDR2: SQVTM, ANQGSEA. CDR3 length: 14 amino acids. The V end lost 6 bases, the J end lost 1 base, and 15 bases lay between the germline ends. The CDR3 reads CSVAGGFPNTEAFF. The CDR3 coding sequence is TGCAGCGTGGCGGGGGGGTTTCCGAACACTGAAGCTTTCTTT.

At least ten counts were recorded for this clonotype. The chain carries TRBV2 and TRBJ1-2; no definite D call. The CDR3 length is 14 residues. Germline V gene data show CDR1 as SNHLY and CDR2 as FYNNEI. V shed 7 bases and J shed 5 bases, with 17 bases lying between them. The CDR3 nucleotides are TGTGCCAGCAAACCTACGGTGGTCGGTTATGGCTACACCTTC. It translates to CASKPTVVGYGYTF. The variable domain in full, with the rest retrieved from reference TRBV2 and TRBJ1-2, is EPEVTQTPSHQVTQMGQEVILRCVPISNHLYFYWYRQILGQKVEFLVSFYNNEISEKSEIFDDQFSVERPDGSNFTLKIRSTKLEDSAMYFCASKPTVVGYGYTFGSGTRLTVV.

This clonotype showed up many times. The chain joins TRBV6-1 to TRBJ1-2, with a weak D call TRBD1 (5 bases). The CDR3 loop spans 13 amino acids. Per germline, CDR1 MNHNS and CDR2 SASEGT. The V and J ends lost 7 bases and 6 bases respectively, with 15 bases between them. The CDR3, as DNA: TGTGCCAGCACCACGGGACCGATCAATGGCTACACCTTC. Translating it yields CASTTGPINGYTF.

V usage is TRBV30 and J usage is TRBJ1-3; no definite D call. Deletions cut 1 base from V and 2 bases from J, with 9 bases between. Germline lookup yields CDR1 GTSNPN and CDR2 SVGIG (reference sequence). The CDR3 length is 14 residues. The CDR3, as DNA: TGTGCCTGGAGTGATAAATACGCTGGAAACACCATATATTTT. Amino acid sequence: CAWSDKYAGNTIYF.

This clonotype has at least ten counts. This CDR3 reads CASSRPGSMGTEAFF. The CDR3 DNA follows: TGTGCCAGCAGCCGGCCGGGCTCTATGGGCACTGAAGCTTTCTTT. The chain uses TRBV3-1 and TRBJ1-1; D gene unclear. Deletions cut 4 bases from V and 4 bases from J, with 16 bases between. The germline V gene has CDR1 LGHDT and CDR2 YNNKEL (reference sequence). This CDR3 contains 15 residues.

The chain recombines TRBV24-1 with TRBJ1-3; D uncertain. CDR1 KGHDR and CDR2 SFDVKD come from the germline V gene. Trimming cost V 0 bases and J 0 bases, with 11 bases left between them. The CDR3 sequence is 17 residues long. The CDR3 coding sequence is TGTGCCACCAGTGATTTGGCCCCGGGGATCTCTGGAAACACCATATATTTT. It is translated as CATSDLAPGISGNTIYF.

V and J are TRBV28 and TRBJ1-6; TRBD1 agrees at 7 bases. The J segment lost 7 bases and the V segment lost 5 bases, leaving 5 bases of the junction unmatched. This CDR3 is built from 14 residues. The germline CDR1 and CDR2 sequences are MDHEN and SYDVKM. The CDR3 sequence: CASSPGGRNSPLHF. The CDR3 bases are TGTGCCAGCAGTCCAGGGGGAAGGAATTCACCCCTCCACTTT.

This clonotype was observed a few times. This chain uses TRBV5-6 with TRBJ2-1; D is perhaps TRBD1 (5 bases). V lost 4 bases to trimming and J lost 6 bases, with 17 bases between them. The germline V gene has CDR1 SGHDT and CDR2 YYEEEE. This CDR3 has 15 residues. CDR3 sequence reads: CASSAGQLTTNEQFF. The CDR3 nucleotides are TGTGCCAGCAGCGCAGGACAATTGACGACCAATGAGCAGTTCTTC.